Listed here is a single TCR beta chain. The entry originates in a study of Ad26.COV2.S vaccination and SARS-CoV-2 variants. Study details: Among those in the COV1001 Ad26.COV2.S trial arm was the donor.

Treatment meaning: around 19 received Ad26.COV2.S at low or high dose, single or two shots; roughly five received placebo; per-sample allocation not given. After the first vaccine or placebo injection, samples were drawn on day 63. Measured with immunoSEQ multiplex PCR; TCRdb has only the in-frame clones, and not every one. The table shows 350,000 to 450,000 clones, with 92% occurring only once. Sample: peripheral blood, taken in a trial of Ad26.COV2.S vaccine versus placebo. The origin of this receptor is a person aged 18-65 years who received the Ad26.COV2.S COVID-19 vaccine or a placebo.

The chain's CDR3 is CASSPTQNIQYF. DNA of the CDR3: TGTGCCAGCAGTCCGACACAAAACATTCAGTACTTC. V gene TRBV12-3 or TRBV12-4 combines with J gene TRBJ2-4; no firm D call. The CDR3 runs 12 residues. The V end was cut by 5 bases, the J end by 5 bases, with 7 bases between.